Listed below are T cell receptor beta chains from one sample, sequenced in a study of vaccination and CD4 T cells after COVID-19. TCRdb reanalysed the PCR reads using MiXCR and keeps one entry per CDR3 protein. This table holds roughly 19,000 distinct CDR3 sequences, about 50% found once. Their antigen targets remain unknown. Here the sequenced sample was CD4+ T cells from blood, cultured in vitro, taken before SARS-CoV-2 vaccination. All receptors come from a human donor who had recovered from COVID-19. CDR3s include the opening cysteine and the closing phenylalanine or tryptophan. D genes are given only for firm matches. Clone size is given for some rows only: seen once, a few or many times, or a class if the clone is expanded.

j_gene: TRBJ1-1; v_gene: TRBV4-3; abundance: .; d_gene: .; CDR3aa: CASSQWIRARAFF; CDR3nt: TGCGCCAGCAGCCAATGGATCCGGGCTCGGGCTTTCTTT
j_gene: TRBJ2-3; v_gene: TRBV6-1; abundance: .; d_gene: .; CDR3aa: CASRELATDTQYF; CDR3nt: TGTGCCAGCAGGGAACTAGCTACAGATACGCAGTATTTT
j_gene: TRBJ2-3; v_gene: TRBV28; abundance: .; d_gene: TRBD2; CDR3aa: CATGDAGAPDTQYF; CDR3nt: TGTGCCACGGGAGATGCGGGAGCCCCAGATACGCAGTATTTT
j_gene: TRBJ1-6; v_gene: TRBV10-2; abundance: .; d_gene: .; CDR3aa: CASSDGSNSPLHF; CDR3nt: TGCGCCAGCAGTGATGGCAGCAATTCACCCCTCCACTTT
j_gene: TRBJ2-5; v_gene: TRBV6-1; abundance: .; d_gene: .; CDR3aa: CASSEAVQDGETQYF; CDR3nt: TGTGCCAGCAGTGAGGCCGTGCAGGACGGCGAGACCCAGTACTTC
j_gene: TRBJ2-3; v_gene: TRBV5-1; abundance: .; d_gene: TRBD1; CDR3aa: CASKGQGTDTQYF; CDR3nt: TGCGCCAGCAAGGGACAGGGAACAGATACGCAGTATTTT
j_gene: TRBJ1-2; v_gene: TRBV20-1; abundance: few; d_gene: .; CDR3aa: CRAPATGHKNYGYTF; CDR3nt: TGCAGAGCACCCGCGACAGGCCATAAGAACTATGGCTACACCTTC
j_gene: TRBJ1-2; v_gene: TRBV20-1; abundance: few; d_gene: TRBD1; CDR3aa: CSALPPDRDGYTF; CDR3nt: TGCAGTGCCCTCCCCCCGGACAGGGATGGCTACACCTTC
j_gene: TRBJ2-3; v_gene: TRBV6-1; abundance: .; d_gene: .; CDR3aa: CASSQLSWGDGTDTQYF; CDR3nt: TGTGCCAGCAGTCAATTATCTTGGGGAGATGGTACAGATACGCAGTATTTT
j_gene: TRBJ1-6; v_gene: TRBV7-2; abundance: .; d_gene: .; CDR3aa: CASSLSLGADHNSPLHF; CDR3nt: TGTGCCAGCAGCTTATCATTGGGGGCAGATCATAATTCACCCCTCCACTTT
j_gene: TRBJ2-2; v_gene: TRBV7-3; abundance: once; d_gene: .; CDR3aa: CVSSLLGTGELFF; CDR3nt: TGTGTCAGCAGCTTATTAGGTACCGGGGAGCTGTTTTTT
j_gene: TRBJ2-2; v_gene: TRBV27; abundance: .; d_gene: TRBD1; CDR3aa: CASSRDRINTGELFF; CDR3nt: TGTGCCAGCAGTCGGGACAGGATCAACACCGGGGAGCTGTTTTTT
j_gene: TRBJ2-3; v_gene: TRBV15; abundance: .; d_gene: .; CDR3aa: CATSQKLETSDTQYF; CDR3nt: TGTGCCACCAGCCAAAAACTAGAGACTTCCGATACGCAGTATTTT
j_gene: TRBJ2-3; v_gene: TRBV12-3/TRBV12-4; abundance: .; d_gene: .; CDR3aa: CASSFAGNTDTQYF; CDR3nt: TGTGCCAGCAGTTTCGCGGGAAACACAGATACGCAGTATTTT
j_gene: TRBJ2-7; v_gene: TRBV11-2; abundance: .; d_gene: TRBD2; CDR3aa: CASRHGPGTSGASERYF; CDR3nt: TGTGCCAGCAGACATGGCCCGGGGACTAGCGGGGCTTCGGAGCGGTACTTC
j_gene: TRBJ2-1; v_gene: TRBV20-1; abundance: .; d_gene: TRBD2; CDR3aa: CSARRSREGGNEQFF; CDR3nt: TGCAGTGCTAGACGTTCCCGGGAGGGCGGGAATGAGCAGTTCTTC
j_gene: TRBJ2-2; v_gene: TRBV4-3; abundance: .; d_gene: TRBD2; CDR3aa: CASSQDAGWGGRTGELFF; CDR3nt: TGCGCCAGCAGCCAAGATGCAGGTTGGGGAGGGCGGACCGGGGAGCTGTTTTTT
j_gene: TRBJ2-7; v_gene: TRBV11-2; abundance: .; d_gene: .; CDR3aa: CASSLSRTGASYEQYF; CDR3nt: TGTGCCAGCAGCTTAAGTCGAACAGGCGCTTCCTACGAGCAGTACTTC
j_gene: TRBJ2-3; v_gene: TRBV19; abundance: .; d_gene: .; CDR3aa: CASSPVSSTDTQYF; CDR3nt: TGTGCCAGTAGTCCCGTCTCGAGCACAGATACGCAGTATTTT
j_gene: TRBJ2-2; v_gene: TRBV6-4; abundance: .; d_gene: .; CDR3aa: CASSESGFTGELFF; CDR3nt: TGTGCCAGCAGTGAATCCGGGTTCACCGGGGAGCTGTTTTTT
j_gene: TRBJ2-5; v_gene: TRBV20-1; abundance: .; d_gene: .; CDR3aa: CSAPQETQYF; CDR3nt: TGCAGTGCTCCACAAGAGACCCAGTACTTC
j_gene: TRBJ2-7; v_gene: TRBV20-1; abundance: .; d_gene: .; CDR3aa: CSARLVEGADYEQYF; CDR3nt: TGCAGTGCTAGGCTGGTGGAGGGCGCCGACTACGAGCAGTACTTC
j_gene: TRBJ2-2; v_gene: TRBV28; abundance: .; d_gene: .; CDR3aa: CASSPTNTGELFF; CDR3nt: TGTGCCAGCAGTCCCACAAACACCGGGGAGCTGTTTTTT
j_gene: TRBJ2-5; v_gene: TRBV7-3; abundance: .; d_gene: TRBD2; CDR3aa: CASSLRSGGQETQYF; CDR3nt: TGTGCCAGCAGCTTACGTAGCGGGGGGCAAGAGACCCAGTACTTC
j_gene: TRBJ1-6; v_gene: TRBV5-4; abundance: .; d_gene: .; CDR3aa: CASSLAYYTGTSPLHF; CDR3nt: TGCGCCAGCAGCTTGGCCTACTATACAGGGACTTCACCCCTCCACTTT
j_gene: TRBJ2-5; v_gene: TRBV5-5; abundance: .; d_gene: .; CDR3aa: CASSYTRNQQETQYF; CDR3nt: TGTGCCAGCAGCTACACAAGAAATCAACAAGAGACCCAGTACTTC
j_gene: TRBJ1-2; v_gene: TRBV4-1; abundance: .; d_gene: .; CDR3aa: CASSQPTGNYGYTF; CDR3nt: TGCGCCAGCAGCCAACCTACGGGAAACTATGGCTACACCTTC
j_gene: TRBJ1-1; v_gene: TRBV7-2; abundance: .; d_gene: .; CDR3aa: CASSFDRVTEAFF; CDR3nt: TGTGCCAGCAGCTTTGACAGAGTCACTGAAGCTTTCTTT
j_gene: TRBJ1-5; v_gene: TRBV7-9; abundance: .; d_gene: TRBD1; CDR3aa: CASSGTDNQPQHF; CDR3nt: TGTGCCAGCAGCGGGACAGACAATCAGCCCCAGCATTTT
j_gene: TRBJ2-3; v_gene: TRBV19; abundance: .; d_gene: .; CDR3aa: CASSTYTDTQYF; CDR3nt: TGTGCCAGTAGTACGTACACAGATACGCAGTATTTT
j_gene: TRBJ2-5; v_gene: TRBV5-4; abundance: .; d_gene: .; CDR3aa: CASTLGGVWGETQYF; CDR3nt: TGTGCCAGCACTCTCGGTGGGGTTTGGGGAGAGACCCAGTACTTC
j_gene: TRBJ2-1; v_gene: TRBV3-1; abundance: .; d_gene: TRBD2; CDR3aa: CASSHHWTSGNNEQFF; CDR3nt: TGTGCCAGCAGCCACCATTGGACTAGCGGGAACAATGAGCAGTTCTTC
j_gene: TRBJ1-2; v_gene: TRBV20-1; abundance: .; d_gene: .; CDR3aa: CSARDREGYGYTF; CDR3nt: TGCAGTGCTAGAGATCGGGAGGGCTATGGCTACACCTTC
j_gene: TRBJ2-7; v_gene: TRBV4-2; abundance: once; d_gene: .; CDR3aa: CASSQEAPRGDARYEQYF; CDR3nt: TGTGCCAGCAGCCAAGAAGCCCCGAGGGGGGACGCCCGCTACGAGCAGTACTTC
j_gene: TRBJ1-2; v_gene: TRBV19; abundance: .; d_gene: .; CDR3aa: CASHYGRNGYTF; CDR3nt: TGTGCCAGCCACTACGGAAGAAATGGCTACACCTTC
j_gene: TRBJ1-2; v_gene: TRBV2; abundance: few; d_gene: .; CDR3aa: CASNRDSNNYGYTF; CDR3nt: TGTGCCAGCAACCGTGACAGTAACAACTATGGCTACACCTTC
j_gene: TRBJ2-3; v_gene: TRBV28; abundance: .; d_gene: TRBD2; CDR3aa: CASSSSGSGIDTQYF; CDR3nt: TGTGCCAGCAGTTCTTCTGGTAGCGGGATAGATACGCAGTATTTT
j_gene: TRBJ1-1; v_gene: TRBV27; abundance: .; d_gene: .; CDR3aa: CASRPLRGRWDEAFF; CDR3nt: TGTGCCAGCAGACCACTCAGGGGAAGATGGGATGAAGCTTTCTTT
j_gene: TRBJ2-1; v_gene: TRBV2; abundance: .; d_gene: TRBD2; CDR3aa: CASSELVGGDEQFF; CDR3nt: TGTGCCAGCAGTGAACTGGTGGGGGGGGATGAGCAGTTCTTC
j_gene: TRBJ2-3; v_gene: TRBV7-3; abundance: .; d_gene: .; CDR3aa: CASSLNPAPGTQYF; CDR3nt: TGTGCCAGCAGCCTCAACCCGGCGCCGGGTACGCAGTATTTT
j_gene: TRBJ2-7; v_gene: TRBV11-3; abundance: .; d_gene: .; CDR3aa: CAIDSGGEQYF; CDR3nt: TGTGCCATAGACTCCGGGGGCGAGCAGTACTTC
j_gene: TRBJ2-2; v_gene: TRBV19; abundance: .; d_gene: .; CDR3aa: CASSIGDEGTGELFF; CDR3nt: TGTGCCAGTAGTATAGGAGACGAGGGCACCGGGGAGCTGTTTTTT
j_gene: TRBJ1-2; v_gene: TRBV30; abundance: few; d_gene: .; CDR3aa: CAWTYAAGWCNF; CDR3nt: TGTGCCTGGACCTACGCGGCAGGGTGGTGTAACTTC
j_gene: TRBJ2-7; v_gene: TRBV6-2/TRBV6-3; abundance: .; d_gene: TRBD1; CDR3aa: CASRTDRTSYEQYF; CDR3nt: TGTGCCAGCAGGACGGACAGGACCTCCTACGAGCAGTACTTC
j_gene: TRBJ2-2; v_gene: TRBV7-9; abundance: once; d_gene: .; CDR3aa: CASRPGPQKPTGELFF; CDR3nt: TGTGCCAGCAGGCCCGGGCCACAGAAGCCAACCGGGGAGCTGTTTTTT
j_gene: TRBJ2-1; v_gene: TRBV27; abundance: .; d_gene: .; CDR3aa: CASRAYNEQFF; CDR3nt: TGTGCCAGCAGGGCCTACAATGAGCAGTTCTTC
j_gene: TRBJ1-1; v_gene: TRBV7-9; abundance: few; d_gene: .; CDR3aa: CASSLEVNTEAFF; CDR3nt: TGTGCCAGCAGCTTAGAAGTGAACACTGAAGCTTTCTTT
j_gene: TRBJ2-5; v_gene: TRBV5-4; abundance: few; d_gene: .; CDR3aa: CASSQPGDRRETQYF; CDR3nt: TGTGCCAGCAGCCAACCAGGGGATCGCCGTGAGACCCAGTACTTC
j_gene: TRBJ2-7; v_gene: TRBV19; abundance: once; d_gene: .; CDR3aa: CASSKSGGTYEQYF; CDR3nt: TGTGCCAGTAGTAAAAGTGGCGGAACCTACGAGCAGTACTTC
j_gene: TRBJ2-7; v_gene: TRBV20-1; abundance: .; d_gene: TRBD1; CDR3aa: CSARDPAGQGHYEQYF; CDR3nt: TGCAGTGCTAGAGATCCGGCGGGACAGGGGCACTACGAGCAGTACTTC